This T cell receptor beta chain emerged from a study of PD-1 blockade in classical Hodgkin lymphoma (TCRdb year 2020). Study-level background: Nivolumab dosing was 3 mg/kg intravenously every 2 weeks, continuing until either disease progression or unacceptable toxicity. A peripheral blood immune signature of response to PD-1 blockade in classical Hodgkin lymphoma was defined using TCR beta sequencing and CyTOF.

Paper-wide results and their limitations: Baseline TCR diversity was reported to be lower in newly diagnosed patients than in healthy donors, and even lower in relapsed/refractory patients. Only a single clinical trial cohort was studied, and what caused the repertoire differences, possibly disease activity or prior therapy, remained undefined. Trial patients achieving complete response had baseline diversity similar to newly diagnosed patients, whereas partial responders and progressors had significantly lower diversity. By C4D1, a significant rise was seen in CD4+ TCR diversity but not in CD8+ TCR diversity (p=0.0027 vs p=0.16), and the rise was most apparent among complete responders (p=0.02). Patients starting nivolumab less than 1 year after ASCT had lower diversity and were excluded from later analyses to avoid confounding by immune reconstitution.

There are 16 amino acids in the CDR3, from cysteine to phenylalanine inclusive. Of the read, only the CDR3 DNA is kept; its 48 bases are in frame from base 1. V ends up 6 bases short and J 0 bases short, with an unmatched junction base count of 8. The CDR1 and CDR2 encoded by the germline V gene are MDHEN and SYDVKM. Genomic DNA was extracted with the Qiagen DNeasy kit from unsorted PBMCs and from negatively selected CD4+ and CD8+ fractions. TCR beta CDR3 regions were subjected to amplification by immunoSEQ multiplex PCR with primers that anneal to V and J segments. A synthetic immune receptor repertoire was used to minimize amplification bias, and remaining bias was computationally removed after sequencing. The authors' analysis ran thus. Repertoire diversity was quantified as the Shannon entropy index using custom Python scripts. Unsorted, CD4+ and CD8+ repertoires were analyzed separately, except for combined analyses in which CD4+ and CD8+ sequences were merged in silico. Clonal expansion was defined as at least a 2-fold frequency increase after treatment relative to C1D1, with a pseudocount of 0.5 for undetected baseline clones. Clones with 0 or 1 copy at C1D1 were defined as singleton clones, while clones with 2 or more copies were defined as non-singleton clones. Clones expanded in unsorted samples were assigned a CD4+, CD8+ or unknown annotation through matching of protein sequences in sorted samples from the same patient. Wilcoxon tests on paired samples were used to test diversity changes from C1D1 to C4D1. The clones in this table, taken by TCRdb from immuneACCESS, are in-frame only. Not every clone is retained; where verified, under half of the shortfall comes from an unresolved V gene, and the cause of the rest is unknown. Clone size and the V and J calls come from that table; the DNA yielded D and trimming. Within this sample are approximately 27,000 clones, with roughly 71% of them counted one time only. The biggest ten clones account for approximately 24% of the sample.

Note on this clone: It lacks a known antigen. Per-base quality was not reported, and no clone a single base away is much larger than it.

The time point label corresponds to: cycle 2 day 1 (C2D1) of nivolumab. Every trial patient had relapsed following autologous stem cell transplantation, and prior brentuximab vedotin exposure was what differed among cohorts A, B and C. The trial cohort comprised some 60 patients with relapsed/refractory classical Hodgkin lymphoma whose best overall responses were complete response, partial response or progressive disease. In the multi-cohort phase II CheckMate 205 trial, trial patients received single-agent nivolumab. An independent review committee assessed best overall response using the 2007 International Working Group response criteria. Trial PBMCs were obtained immediately prior to nivolumab initiation (C1D1) and on therapy at cycle 2 day 1 and cycle 4 day 1. Peripheral blood was collected in 8 mL Vacutainer Cell Preparation Tubes, from which PBMCs were isolated by centrifugation and then cryopreserved.

The clonotype originates from a human donor with classical Hodgkin lymphoma. This sample comprised peripheral blood mononuclear cells (PBMCs), obtained before the second cycle of nivolumab. The chain was built from TRBV28 and TRBJ2-1; TRBD2 fits 7 bases in the junction. The nucleotides are TGTGCCAGCAGCCTCTCTAGCGGTTACTCCTACAATGAGCAGTTCTTC. The encoded protein is CASSLSSGYSYNEQFF.